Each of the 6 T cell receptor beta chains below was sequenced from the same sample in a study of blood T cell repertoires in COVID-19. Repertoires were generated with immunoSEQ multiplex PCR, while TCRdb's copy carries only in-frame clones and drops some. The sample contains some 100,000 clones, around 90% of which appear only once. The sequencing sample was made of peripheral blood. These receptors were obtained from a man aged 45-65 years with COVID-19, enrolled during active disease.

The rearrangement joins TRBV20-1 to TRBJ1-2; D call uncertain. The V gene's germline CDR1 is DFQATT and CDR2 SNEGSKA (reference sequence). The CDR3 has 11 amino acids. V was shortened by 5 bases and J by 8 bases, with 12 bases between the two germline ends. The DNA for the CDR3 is TGCAGTGCTTCAGCTCCGGGGGGCTACACCTTC. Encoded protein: CSASAPGGYTF.

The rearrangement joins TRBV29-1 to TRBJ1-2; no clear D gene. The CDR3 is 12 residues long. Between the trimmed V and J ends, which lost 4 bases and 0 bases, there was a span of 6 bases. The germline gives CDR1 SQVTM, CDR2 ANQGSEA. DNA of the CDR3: TGCAGCGTTGCCGGAGCTAACTATGGCTACACCTTC. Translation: CSVAGANYGYTF. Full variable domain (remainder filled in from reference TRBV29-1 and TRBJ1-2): SAVISQKPSRDICQRGTSLTIQCQVDSQVTMMFWYRQQPGQSLTLIATANQGSEATYESGFVIDKFPISRPNLTFSTLTVSNMSPEDSSIYLCSVAGANYGYTFGSGTRLTVV.

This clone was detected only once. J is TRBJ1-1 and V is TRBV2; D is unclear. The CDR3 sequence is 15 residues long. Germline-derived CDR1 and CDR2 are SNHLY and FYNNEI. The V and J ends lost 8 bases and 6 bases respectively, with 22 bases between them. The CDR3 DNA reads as TGTGCCAGCGTGAGAAACAGAGGGTTTTTCGCTGAAGCTTTCTTT. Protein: CASVRNRGFFAEAFF.

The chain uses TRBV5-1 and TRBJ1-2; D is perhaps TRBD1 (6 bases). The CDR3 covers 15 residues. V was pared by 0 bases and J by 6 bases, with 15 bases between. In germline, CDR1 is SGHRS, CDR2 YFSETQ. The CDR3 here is CASSLVSAGGDGYTF. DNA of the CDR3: TGCGCCAGCAGCTTGGTTTCTGCGGGGGGCGATGGCTACACCTTC.

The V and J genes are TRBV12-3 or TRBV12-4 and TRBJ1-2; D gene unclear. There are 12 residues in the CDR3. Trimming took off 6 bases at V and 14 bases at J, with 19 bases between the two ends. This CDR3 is CASSLSTAKKTF. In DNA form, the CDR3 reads TGTGCCAGCAGCCTTTCAACCGCGAAAAAAACCTTC.

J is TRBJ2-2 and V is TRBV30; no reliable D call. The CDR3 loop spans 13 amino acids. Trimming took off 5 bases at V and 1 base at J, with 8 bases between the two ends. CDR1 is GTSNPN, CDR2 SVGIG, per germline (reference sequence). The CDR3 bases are TGTGCCTGGCGATCGAGGAACACCGGGGAGCTGTTTTTT. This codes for CAWRSRNTGELFF. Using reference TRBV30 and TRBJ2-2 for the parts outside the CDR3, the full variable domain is SQTIHQWPATLVQPVGSPLSLECTVEGTSNPNLYWYRQAAGRGLQLLFYSVGIGQISSEVPQNLSASRPQDRQFILSSKKLLLSDSGFYLCAWRSRNTGELFFGEGSRLTVL.